This TCR beta chain was observed in a study of shared T cell receptors in the human thymus. This clone was seen a few times. Germline-derived CDR1 and CDR2 are SEHNR and FQNEAQ (reference sequence). V lost 1 base to trimming and J lost 7 bases; unmatched junction nucleotides: 4. This CDR3 contains 15 residues. Some clones are missing from TCRdb's copy, which holds only in-frame ones; the method was immunoSEQ multiplex PCR. The table includes some 700,000 clones, 70% to 90% detected once. Separately, the same data were catalogued under a study of human thymus T cells. As that report states: Thymic and blood repertoires appeared to show biased V and J gene usage.

The sequenced sample was thymocytes. This receptor was obtained from a girl under three years old with a congenital heart defect. The V call is TRBV7-9, the J call TRBJ1-6; 7 nucleotides align to TRBD1. This CDR3 reads CASSLDDRANSPLHF. The CDR3 region has the DNA TGTGCCAGCAGCTTAGATGACAGGGCCAATTCACCCCTCCACTTT.